These 3 T cell receptor beta chains were sequenced from one sample in a study of cytomegalovirus exposure and HLA in healthy donors. The primer mix had 60 Vbeta and 13 Jbeta primers. Repertoires were generated with immunoSEQ multiplex PCR, while TCRdb's copy carries only in-frame clones and drops some. The table lists around 40,000 clones. The specimen was PBMCs. These receptors originate from a man aged 35 to 55 in good health and CMV-seropositive.

The V gene is TRBV28, the J gene TRBJ2-2; D ambiguous. This CDR3 spans 14 amino acids. Germline V CDR1 and CDR2: MDHEN, SYDVKM. Trimming shortened V by 4 bases and J by 6 bases, and 12 bases separated the two germline ends. The CDR3 bases are TGTGCCAGCAGTTCGCATCACCTATCCGGGGAGCTGTTTTTT. This sequence encodes CASSSHHLSGELFF.

V and J are TRBV11-3 and TRBJ2-7, with 10 positions matching TRBD1. With 0 bases clipped from V and 2 bases from J, the junction kept 10 bases outside the gene matches. This CDR3 has 18 residues. The V gene's germline CDR1 is SGHNT and CDR2 YENEEA. CDR3 residues: CASSLEGTGVWTAYEQYF. The CDR3, as DNA: TGTGCCAGCAGCTTAGAAGGGACAGGGGTTTGGACCGCCTACGAGCAGTACTTC.

The CDR3: CASSLDGYRGRETQYF. DNA of the CDR3: TGTGCCAGCAGCTTAGACGGGTACAGGGGGCGGGAGACCCAGTACTTC. This chain connects TRBV11-3 to TRBJ2-5; 9 bases are shared with TRBD1. The V gene's germline CDR1 is SGHNT and CDR2 YENEEA. V lost 0 bases and J lost 5; bases outside the gene matches: 7. This CDR3 has 16 amino acids.